Below, 11 T cell receptor beta chains from the same sample are listed, as sequenced in a study of T cell responses to AZD1222 COVID-19 vaccine. TCRdb keeps only in-frame clones here, not all; method: immunoSEQ multiplex PCR. The sample consists of 100,000 to 150,000 clones, about 90% of them appearing once. The source material was peripheral blood, sampled on day 0 of AZD1222 vaccination. These TCRs come from an adult in good health.

The chain has TRBV4-3 and TRBJ2-7, with 9 bases that match TRBD1. This CDR3 spans 16 amino acids. CDR1 is LGHNA, CDR2 YSLEER, per germline. The junction had 11 bases not matched to a gene; V was cut back by 3 bases and J by 5 bases. The CDR3 coding sequence is TGCGCCAGCAGCCACCTGGCCGGACAGGGGTCCCACGAGCAGTACTTC. Translating it yields CASSHLAGQGSHEQYF.

The chain is built from TRBV27 and TRBJ2-1; 9 bases agree with TRBD1. Germline V gene lookup returns CDR1 MNHEY and CDR2 SMNVEV (reference sequence). The CDR3 covers 15 residues. Trimming at V came to 7 bases and at J to 7 bases, leaving 11 bases not matched to a gene. Written as DNA, the CDR3 is TGTGCCAGCAACCAACTACAGGGGGCGAAGAATGAGCAGTTCTTC. Amino acids: CASNQLQGAKNEQFF.

The V gene is TRBV24-1, the J gene TRBJ1-2; weak D call: TRBD1 (5 bases). Germline V lookup: CDR1 KGHDR, CDR2 SFDVKD. The CDR3 contains 14 residues. V was clipped by 8 bases and J by 2 bases, with 14 bases between them. DNA for the CDR3: TGTGCCACCACCGCCGGGACTGACAACTATGGCTACACCTTC. This encodes CATTAGTDNYGYTF.

The chain joins TRBV14 to TRBJ2-7, with D uncertain. CDR3 length: 16 amino acids. In germline, CDR1 is SGHDN, CDR2 FVKESK. V was clipped by 5 bases and J by 2 bases, with 19 bases between them. In DNA, the CDR3 is TGTGCCAGCAGCTCGACGACCCAACAGCTCCCCTACGAGCAGTACTTC. It encodes CASSSTTQQLPYEQYF. Complete variable domain (other parts from reference TRBV14 and TRBJ2-7): EAGVTQFPSHSVIEKGQTVTLRCDPISGHDNLYWYRRVMGKEIKFLLHFVKESKQDESGMPNNRFLAERTGGTYSTLKVQPAELEDSGVYFCASSSTTQQLPYEQYFGPGTRLTVT.

This clone was found a few times. The chain recombines TRBV5-8 with TRBJ2-3; D may be TRBD2 (6 bases). The V and J ends lost 4 bases and 4 bases respectively, with 22 bases between them. CDR3 length: 17 residues. Germline loops: CDR1 SGHTS, CDR2 YDEGEE. The CDR3 coding sequence is TGTGCCAGCAGCGGGGGGTGGAAGGCGGTAAACGCAGATACGCAGTATTTT. Encoded protein: CASSGGWKAVNADTQYF.

The V and J genes are TRBV19 and TRBJ2-3; 11 bases fit TRBD1. Germline CDR1 reads LNHDA; CDR2 reads SQIVND (reference sequence). This CDR3 has 16 residues. Trimming removed 6 bases from V and 6 bases from J; junction bases left unmatched: 11. CDR3 residues: CASRGDRGKRVDTQYF. CDR3 in DNA: TGTGCCAGTAGGGGGGACAGGGGGAAACGAGTGGATACGCAGTATTTT.

This chain uses TRBV7-2 with TRBJ1-2, with TRBD1 matching over 7 bases. J gave up 4 bases and V 5 bases, and 7 bases lay outside the gene matches. This CDR3 has 14 residues. Germline values: CDR1 SGHTA, CDR2 FQGNSA. DNA for the CDR3: TGTGCCAGCAGCGAGAACTCAGGGGGCTATGGCTACACCTTC. Its protein product is CASSENSGGYGYTF.

V is TRBV4-2 and J is TRBJ2-3; D is uncertain. The germline CDR1 and CDR2 sequences are LGHNA and YNFKEQ. V lost 0 bases and J 7 bases, leaving 2 bases between the germline ends. CDR3 length: 11 residues. DNA of the CDR3: TGTGCCAGCAGCCAAGATTATACGCAGTATTTT. Protein sequence: CASSQDYTQYF.

The chain links TRBV18 to TRBJ1-3; maybe TRBD1 (5 bases). Trimming pared 0 bases from V and 0 bases from J, leaving 18 bases between. Per the germline V gene, CDR1 is KGHSH and CDR2 is LQKENI. The CDR3 is 19 amino acids. The CDR3 nucleotides are TGTGCCAGCTCACCACCGAGGACATTCGAAACTTCCTCTGGAAACACCATATATTTT. Residues: CASSPPRTFETSSGNTIYF.

The rearrangement joins TRBV11-2 to TRBJ2-2, with D possibly TRBD2 on 5 matching bases. V lost 0 bases to trimming and J lost 5 bases, with 10 bases between them. CDR1 and CDR2 (germline): SGHAT, FQNNGV. This CDR3 contains 15 residues. This CDR3 reads CASSLDHSGTGELFF. The CDR3 DNA reads as TGTGCCAGCAGCTTAGATCATTCGGGGACCGGGGAGCTGTTTTTT.

The V gene is TRBV7-2, the J gene TRBJ1-2, with 8 bases that match TRBD1. J lost 4 bases, V lost 3 bases, and 7 bases had no gene match. CDR3 length equals 15 residues. Germline V lookup: CDR1 SGHTA, CDR2 FQGNSA. The CDR3 reads CASSFTVDRAYGYTF. CDR3 nucleotides: TGTGCCAGCAGCTTTACCGTGGACAGGGCCTATGGCTACACCTTC.